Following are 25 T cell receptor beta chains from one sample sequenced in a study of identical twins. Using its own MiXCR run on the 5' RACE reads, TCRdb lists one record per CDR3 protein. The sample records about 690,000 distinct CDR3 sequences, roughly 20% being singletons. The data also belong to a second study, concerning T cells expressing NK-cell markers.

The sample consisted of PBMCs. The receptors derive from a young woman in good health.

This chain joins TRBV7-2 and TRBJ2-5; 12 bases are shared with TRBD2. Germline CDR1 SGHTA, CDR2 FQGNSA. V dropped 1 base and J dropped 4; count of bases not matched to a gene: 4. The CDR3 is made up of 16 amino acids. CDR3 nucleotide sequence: TGTGCCAGCAGCTTAGGGGGACTAGCGGGCCGAGAGACCCAGTACTTC. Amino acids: CASSLGGLAGRETQYF.

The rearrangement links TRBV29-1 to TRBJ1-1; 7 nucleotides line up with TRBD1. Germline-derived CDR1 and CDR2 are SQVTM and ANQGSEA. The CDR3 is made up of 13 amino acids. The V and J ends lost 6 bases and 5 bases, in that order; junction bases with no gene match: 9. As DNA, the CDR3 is TGCAGCGTCCAACGACAGGGATCAACTGAAGCTTTCTTT. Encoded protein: CSVQRQGSTEAFF.

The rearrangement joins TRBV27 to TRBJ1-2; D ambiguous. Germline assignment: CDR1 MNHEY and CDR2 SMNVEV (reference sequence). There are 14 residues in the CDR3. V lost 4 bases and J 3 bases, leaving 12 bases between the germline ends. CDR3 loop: CASSSQAWDYGYTF. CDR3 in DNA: TGTGCCAGCAGTTCTCAGGCTTGGGACTATGGCTACACCTTC.

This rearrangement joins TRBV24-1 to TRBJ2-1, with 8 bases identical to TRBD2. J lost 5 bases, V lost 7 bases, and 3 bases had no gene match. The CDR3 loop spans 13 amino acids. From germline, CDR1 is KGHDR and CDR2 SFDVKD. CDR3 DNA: TGTGCCACCAGGACTAGCGATCACAATGAGCAGTTCTTC. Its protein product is CATRTSDHNEQFF.

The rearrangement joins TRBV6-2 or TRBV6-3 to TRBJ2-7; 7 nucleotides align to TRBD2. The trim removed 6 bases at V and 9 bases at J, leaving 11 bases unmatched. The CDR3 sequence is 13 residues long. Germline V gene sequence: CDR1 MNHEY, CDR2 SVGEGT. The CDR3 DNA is TGTGCCAGCAGGTCAACGGGAGGCCGGGGGCAGTACTTC. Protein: CASRSTGGRGQYF.

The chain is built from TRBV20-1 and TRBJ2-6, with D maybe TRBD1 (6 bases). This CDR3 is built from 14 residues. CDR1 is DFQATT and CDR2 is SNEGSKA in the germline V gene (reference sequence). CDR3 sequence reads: CSFKGGTGANVLTF. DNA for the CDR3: TGCAGCTTCAAAGGGGGAACTGGGGCCAACGTCCTGACTTTC.

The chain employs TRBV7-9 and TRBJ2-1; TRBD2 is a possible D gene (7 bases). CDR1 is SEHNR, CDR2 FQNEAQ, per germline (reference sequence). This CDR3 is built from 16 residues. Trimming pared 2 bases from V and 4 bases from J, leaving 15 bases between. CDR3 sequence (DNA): TGTGCCAGCAGCTTAAAAGGGGGGGGCGGATACAATGAGCAGTTCTTC. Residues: CASSLKGGGGYNEQFF.

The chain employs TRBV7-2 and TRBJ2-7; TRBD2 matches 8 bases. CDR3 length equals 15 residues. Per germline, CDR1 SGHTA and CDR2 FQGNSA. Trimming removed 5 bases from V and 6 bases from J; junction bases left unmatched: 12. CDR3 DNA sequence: TGTGCCAGCAGCCCATCCGGGACTAGAGGTATCGAGCAGTACTTC. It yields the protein CASSPSGTRGIEQYF.

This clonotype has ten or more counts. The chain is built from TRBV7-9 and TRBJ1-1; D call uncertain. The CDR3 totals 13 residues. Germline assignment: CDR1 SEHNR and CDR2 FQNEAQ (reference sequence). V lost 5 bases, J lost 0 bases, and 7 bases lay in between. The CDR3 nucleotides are TGTGCCAGCAGCCAAAACATGAACACTGAAGCTTTCTTT. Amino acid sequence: CASSQNMNTEAFF.

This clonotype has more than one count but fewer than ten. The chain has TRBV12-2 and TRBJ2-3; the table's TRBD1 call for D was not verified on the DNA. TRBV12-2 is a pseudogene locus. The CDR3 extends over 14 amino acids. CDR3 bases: TGTGCAAGTCGCCCCTGGGACAGCACAGATACGCAGTATTTT. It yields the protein CASRPWDSTDTQYF.

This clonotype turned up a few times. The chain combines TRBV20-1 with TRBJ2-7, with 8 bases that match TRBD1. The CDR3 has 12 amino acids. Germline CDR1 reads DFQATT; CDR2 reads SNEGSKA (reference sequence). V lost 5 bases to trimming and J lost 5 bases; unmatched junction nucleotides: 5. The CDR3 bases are TGCAGTGCTGGACAGGGTAAACACGAGCAGTACTTC. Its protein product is CSAGQGKHEQYF.

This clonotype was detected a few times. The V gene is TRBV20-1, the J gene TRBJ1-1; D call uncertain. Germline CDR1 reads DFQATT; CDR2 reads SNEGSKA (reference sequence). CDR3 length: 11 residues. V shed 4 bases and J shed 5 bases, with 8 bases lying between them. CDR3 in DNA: TGCAGTGCTAAGGGTCCAACTGAAGCTTTCTTT. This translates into CSAKGPTEAFF.

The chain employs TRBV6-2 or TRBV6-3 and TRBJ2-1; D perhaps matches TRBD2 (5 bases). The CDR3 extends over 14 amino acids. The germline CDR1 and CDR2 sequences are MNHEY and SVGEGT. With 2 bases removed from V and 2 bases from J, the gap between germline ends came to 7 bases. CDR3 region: CASSYSGPYNEQFF. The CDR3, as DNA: TGTGCCAGCAGTTACAGCGGCCCCTACAATGAGCAGTTCTTC.

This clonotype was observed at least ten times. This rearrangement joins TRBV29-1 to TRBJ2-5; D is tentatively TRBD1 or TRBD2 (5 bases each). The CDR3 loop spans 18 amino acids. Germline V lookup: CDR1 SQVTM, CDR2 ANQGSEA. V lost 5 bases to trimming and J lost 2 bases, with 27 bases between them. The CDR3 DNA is TGCAGCGTTCCCCGCACCCGTCATCTATCCGGGGCACAAGAGACCCAGTACTTC. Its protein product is CSVPRTRHLSGAQETQYF.

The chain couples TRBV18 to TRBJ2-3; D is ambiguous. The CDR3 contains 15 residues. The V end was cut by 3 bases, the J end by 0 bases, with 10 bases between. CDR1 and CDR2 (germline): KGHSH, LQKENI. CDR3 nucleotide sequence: TGTGCCAGCTCACCCACCCCTACTAGCACAGATACGCAGTATTTT. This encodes CASSPTPTSTDTQYF.

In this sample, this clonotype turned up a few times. The CDR3 bases are TGCAGTGCTATGGGGTTGAACACTGAAGCTTTCTTT. Protein: CSAMGLNTEAFF. This rearrangement joins TRBV20-1 to TRBJ1-1; D unclear. The CDR3 spans 12 residues. In germline, CDR1 is DFQATT, CDR2 SNEGSKA (reference sequence). V lost 4 bases and J 0 bases, leaving 6 bases between the germline ends.

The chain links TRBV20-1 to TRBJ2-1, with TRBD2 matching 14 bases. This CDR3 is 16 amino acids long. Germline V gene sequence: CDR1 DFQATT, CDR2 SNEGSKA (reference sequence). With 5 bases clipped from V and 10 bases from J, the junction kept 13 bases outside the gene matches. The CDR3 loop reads CSALGPTSGRVREQFF. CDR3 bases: TGCAGTGCTCTCGGACCGACTAGCGGGAGGGTTCGAGAGCAGTTCTTC.

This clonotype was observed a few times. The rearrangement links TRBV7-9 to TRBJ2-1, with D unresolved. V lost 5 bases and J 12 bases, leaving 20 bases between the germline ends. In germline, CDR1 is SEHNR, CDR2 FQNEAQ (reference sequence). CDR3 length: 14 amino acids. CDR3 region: CASSRLRNGWGQFF. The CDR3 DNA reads TGTGCCAGCAGCCGTTTAAGGAACGGATGGGGGCAGTTCTTC.

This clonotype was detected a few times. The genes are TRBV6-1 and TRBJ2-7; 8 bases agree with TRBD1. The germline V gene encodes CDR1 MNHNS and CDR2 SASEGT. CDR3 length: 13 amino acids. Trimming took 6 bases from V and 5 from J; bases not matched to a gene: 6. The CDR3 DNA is TGTGCCAGCAGGAGACAGGGGAAGGACGAGCAGTACTTC. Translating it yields CASRRQGKDEQYF.

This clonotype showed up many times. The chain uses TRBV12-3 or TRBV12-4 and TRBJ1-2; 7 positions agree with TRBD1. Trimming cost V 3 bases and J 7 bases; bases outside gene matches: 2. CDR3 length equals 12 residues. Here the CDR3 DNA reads TGTGCCAGCAGTTTTACAGGGGTTGGCTACACCTTC. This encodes CASSFTGVGYTF.

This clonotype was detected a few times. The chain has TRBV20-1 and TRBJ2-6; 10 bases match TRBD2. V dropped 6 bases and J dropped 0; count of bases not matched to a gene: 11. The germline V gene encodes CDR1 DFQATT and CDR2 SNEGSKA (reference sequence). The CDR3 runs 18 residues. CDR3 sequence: CSAAGGPRAASGANVLTF. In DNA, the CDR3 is TGCAGTGCAGCGGGAGGGCCGAGAGCAGCCTCTGGGGCCAACGTCCTGACTTTC.

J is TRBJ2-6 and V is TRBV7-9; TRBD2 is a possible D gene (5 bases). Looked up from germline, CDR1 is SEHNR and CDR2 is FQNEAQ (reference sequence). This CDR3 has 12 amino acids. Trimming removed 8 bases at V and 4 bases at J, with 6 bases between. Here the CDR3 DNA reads TGTGCCAGCTGGAGGGGGGCCAACGTCCTGACTTTC. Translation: CASWRGANVLTF. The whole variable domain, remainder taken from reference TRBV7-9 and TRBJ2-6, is DTGVSQNPRHKITKRGQNVTFRCDPISEHNRLYWYRQTLGQGPEFLTYFQNEAQLEKSRLLSDRFSAERPKGSFSTLEIQRTEQGDSAMYLCASWRGANVLTFGAGSRLTVL.

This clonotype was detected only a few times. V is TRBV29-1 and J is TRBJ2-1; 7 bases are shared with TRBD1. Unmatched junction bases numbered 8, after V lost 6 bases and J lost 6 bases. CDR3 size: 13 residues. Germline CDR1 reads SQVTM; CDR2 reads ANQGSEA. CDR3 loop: CSVPGQLFNEQFF. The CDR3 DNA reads TGCAGCGTCCCGGGACAGCTATTCAATGAGCAGTTCTTC.

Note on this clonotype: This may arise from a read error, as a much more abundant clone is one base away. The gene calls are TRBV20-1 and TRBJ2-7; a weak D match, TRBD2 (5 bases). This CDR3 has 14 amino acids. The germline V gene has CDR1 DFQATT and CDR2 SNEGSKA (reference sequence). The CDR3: CGASRGLTGYEQYF. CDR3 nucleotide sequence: TGCGGTGCTAGCCGCGGCCTGACTGGCTACGAGCAGTACTTC.

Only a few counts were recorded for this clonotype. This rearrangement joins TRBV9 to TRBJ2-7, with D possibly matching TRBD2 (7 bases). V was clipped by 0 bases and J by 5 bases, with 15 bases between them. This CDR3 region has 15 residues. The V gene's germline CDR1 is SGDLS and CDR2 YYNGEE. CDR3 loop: CASSVGGLAVDEQYF. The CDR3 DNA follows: TGTGCCAGCAGCGTAGGGGGGCTAGCGGTTGACGAGCAGTACTTC.